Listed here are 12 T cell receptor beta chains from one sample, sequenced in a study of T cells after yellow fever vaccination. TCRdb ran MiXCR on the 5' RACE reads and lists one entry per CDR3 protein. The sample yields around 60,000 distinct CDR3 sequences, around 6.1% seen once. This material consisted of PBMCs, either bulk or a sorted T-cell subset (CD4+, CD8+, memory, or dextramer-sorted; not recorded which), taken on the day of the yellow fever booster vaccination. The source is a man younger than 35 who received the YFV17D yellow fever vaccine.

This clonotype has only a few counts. CDR3 nucleotides: TGTGCCAGCAGCACTGGGGCCCCGGTACAAGAGACCCAGTACTTC. It yields the protein CASSTGAPVQETQYF. J is TRBJ2-5 and V is TRBV6-2 or TRBV6-3, with D possibly TRBD1 on 5 matching bases. Germline loops: CDR1 MNHEY, CDR2 SVGEGT. The germline V and J ends were trimmed by 6 bases and 2 bases, with 16 bases remaining between them. CDR3 length equals 15 residues.

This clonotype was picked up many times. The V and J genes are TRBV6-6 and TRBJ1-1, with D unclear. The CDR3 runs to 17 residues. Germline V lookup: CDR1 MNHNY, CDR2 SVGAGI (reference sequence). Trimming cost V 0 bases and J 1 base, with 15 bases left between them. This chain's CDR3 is CASSYSTPADSNTEAFF. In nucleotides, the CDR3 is TGTGCCAGCAGTTACTCGACTCCAGCAGACTCGAACACTGAAGCTTTCTTT.

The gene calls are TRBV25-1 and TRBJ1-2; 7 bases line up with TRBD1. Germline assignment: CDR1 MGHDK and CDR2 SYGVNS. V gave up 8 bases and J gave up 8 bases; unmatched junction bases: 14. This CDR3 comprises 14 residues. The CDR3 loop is CASRHRGAMSGYTF. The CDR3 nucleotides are TGTGCCAGCCGACACAGGGGAGCGATGAGCGGCTACACCTTC.

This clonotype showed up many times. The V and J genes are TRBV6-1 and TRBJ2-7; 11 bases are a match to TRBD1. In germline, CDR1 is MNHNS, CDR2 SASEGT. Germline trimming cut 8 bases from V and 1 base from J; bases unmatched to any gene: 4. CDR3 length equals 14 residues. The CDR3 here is CASLGQGASYEQYV. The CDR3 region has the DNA TGTGCCAGCCTCGGACAGGGGGCTTCCTACGAGCAGTACGTC.

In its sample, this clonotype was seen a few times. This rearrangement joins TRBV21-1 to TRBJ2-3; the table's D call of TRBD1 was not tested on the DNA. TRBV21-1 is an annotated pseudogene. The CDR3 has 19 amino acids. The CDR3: CASSKVGMDRGENTDTQYF. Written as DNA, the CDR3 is TGTGCCAGCAGCAAAGTTGGGATGGACAGGGGAGAAAACACAGATACGCAGTATTTT.

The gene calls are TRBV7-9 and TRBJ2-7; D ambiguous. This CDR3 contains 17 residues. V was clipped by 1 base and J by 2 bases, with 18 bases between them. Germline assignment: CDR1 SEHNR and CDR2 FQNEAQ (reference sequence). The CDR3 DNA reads TGTGCCAGCAGCTTAGTCCGGGCGGCGGCGGTTACCTACGAGCAGTACTTC. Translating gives CASSLVRAAAVTYEQYF.

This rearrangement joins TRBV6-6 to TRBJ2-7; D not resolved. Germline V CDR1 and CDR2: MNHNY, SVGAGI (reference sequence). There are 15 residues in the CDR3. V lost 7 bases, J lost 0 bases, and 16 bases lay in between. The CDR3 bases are TGTGCCAGCACTCCCACCTCAACTGCCTCCTACGAGCAGTACTTC. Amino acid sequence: CASTPTSTASYEQYF.

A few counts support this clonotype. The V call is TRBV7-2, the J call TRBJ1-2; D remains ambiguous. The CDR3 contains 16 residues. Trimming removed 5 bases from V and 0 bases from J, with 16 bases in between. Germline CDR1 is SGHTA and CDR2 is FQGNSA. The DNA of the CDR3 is TGTGCCAGCAGCCCCCACCTCAGCACTACTAACTATGGCTACACCTTC. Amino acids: CASSPHLSTTNYGYTF.

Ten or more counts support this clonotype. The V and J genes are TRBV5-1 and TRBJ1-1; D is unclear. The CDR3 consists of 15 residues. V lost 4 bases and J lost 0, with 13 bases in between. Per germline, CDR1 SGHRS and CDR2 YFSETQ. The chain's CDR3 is CASSEGRRMNTEAFF. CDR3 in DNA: TGCGCCAGCAGCGAAGGACGGCGAATGAACACTGAAGCTTTCTTT. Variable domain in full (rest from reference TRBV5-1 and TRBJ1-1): KAGVTQTPRYLIKTRGQQVTLSCSPISGHRSVSWYQQTPGQGLQFLFEYFSETQRNKGNFPGRFSGRQFSNSRSEMNVSTLELGDSALYLCASSEGRRMNTEAFFGQGTRLTVV.

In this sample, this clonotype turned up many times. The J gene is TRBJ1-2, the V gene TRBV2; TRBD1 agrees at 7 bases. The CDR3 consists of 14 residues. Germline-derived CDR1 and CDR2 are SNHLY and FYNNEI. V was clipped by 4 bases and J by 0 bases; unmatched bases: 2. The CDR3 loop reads CASSAGQTNYGYTF. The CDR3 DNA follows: TGTGCCAGCAGTGCGGGACAGACTAACTATGGCTACACCTTC.

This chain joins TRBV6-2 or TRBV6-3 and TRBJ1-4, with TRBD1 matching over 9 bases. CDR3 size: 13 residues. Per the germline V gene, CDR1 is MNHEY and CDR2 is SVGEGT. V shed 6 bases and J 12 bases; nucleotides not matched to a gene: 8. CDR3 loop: CASSLGQGSQLFF. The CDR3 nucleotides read TGTGCCAGCAGCCTGGGACAGGGAAGCCAACTGTTTTTT.

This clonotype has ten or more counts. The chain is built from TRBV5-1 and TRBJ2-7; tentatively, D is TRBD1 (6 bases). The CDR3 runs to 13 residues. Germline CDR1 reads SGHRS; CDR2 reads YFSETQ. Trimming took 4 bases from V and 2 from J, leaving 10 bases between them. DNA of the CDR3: TGCGCCAGCAGCCCGGGACAAACCTACGAGCAGTACTTC. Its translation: CASSPGQTYEQYF.